A selection of T cell receptor beta chains follows, all from one sample in a study of PD-L1 blockade in urothelial cancer. Data came from immunoSEQ multiplex PCR; TCRdb stores just in-frame clones and leaves some out. Of about 85,000 clones listed, 85% to 90% were seen once; the top ten hold around 15%. The sequencing here drew on PBMCs, taken around atezolizumab (anti-PD-L1) treatment. All receptors come from a man aged 60 to 75 with urothelial cancer. Both conserved end residues are part of each CDR3. The order of the fields is clone size, D gene, J gene, V gene, CDR3 DNA, CDR3 protein. A D gene is named only where the DNA matches it firmly. Clone size appears in some rows only: once, few, many, or a class for an expanded clone.

abundance: -; d_gene: TRBD1; j_gene: TRBJ1-4; v_gene: TRBV14; CDR3nt: TGTGCCAGCAGCCCAGGGGGCTGGGGGAAACTGTTTTTT; CDR3aa: CASSPGGWGKLFF
abundance: -; d_gene: -; j_gene: TRBJ2-2; v_gene: TRBV11-2; CDR3nt: TGTGCCAGCAGCCTACGCGGTTACACTGACGCGAACACCGGGGAGCTGTTTTTT; CDR3aa: CASSLRGYTDANTGELFF
abundance: -; d_gene: -; j_gene: TRBJ2-6; v_gene: TRBV30; CDR3nt: TGTGCCTGGAGCAGGGGTACCGGGGCCAACGTCCTGACTTTC; CDR3aa: CAWSRGTGANVLTF
abundance: medium-sized; d_gene: TRBD1; j_gene: TRBJ1-2; v_gene: TRBV29-1; CDR3nt: TGCAGCGTCGCCGGGACAGTCTATGGCTACACCTTC; CDR3aa: CSVAGTVYGYTF
abundance: -; d_gene: TRBD2; j_gene: TRBJ2-5; v_gene: TRBV29-1; CDR3nt: TGCAGCGTTGAAGATTTTTGGATAGCGGGGCTTCAAGAGACCCAGTACTTC; CDR3aa: CSVEDFWIAGLQETQYF
abundance: -; d_gene: -; j_gene: TRBJ2-1; v_gene: TRBV5-4; CDR3nt: TGTGCCAGCAGCTTCGGGGGATCGCCTTATTATGAGCAGTTCTTC; CDR3aa: CASSFGGSPYYEQFF
abundance: once; d_gene: -; j_gene: TRBJ2-7; v_gene: TRBV21-1; CDR3nt: TGTGCCAGCGGAAATCGGGGACAGGAAACCTACGAGCAGTACTTC; CDR3aa: CASGNRGQETYEQYF
abundance: -; d_gene: TRBD2; j_gene: TRBJ2-5; v_gene: TRBV28; CDR3nt: TGTGCCAGCAGTCTCCGGGGTAGCGGGATGGGGGAGACCCAGTACTTC; CDR3aa: CASSLRGSGMGETQYF
abundance: -; d_gene: -; j_gene: TRBJ1-5; v_gene: TRBV7-8; CDR3nt: TGTGCCAGCAGCTTAGCGTCCGGGACTGCCGGGGCGGGTCAGCCCCAGCATTTT; CDR3aa: CASSLASGTAGAGQPQHF
abundance: many; d_gene: TRBD1; j_gene: TRBJ1-6; v_gene: TRBV5-6; CDR3nt: TGTGCCAGCAACGGACAGGGGGCTTCACCCCTCCACTTT; CDR3aa: CASNGQGASPLHF
abundance: -; d_gene: -; j_gene: TRBJ1-2; v_gene: TRBV10-3; CDR3nt: TGTGCCATCAGTGAGGAGGCAGGGGTCTATGGCTACACCTTC; CDR3aa: CAISEEAGVYGYTF
abundance: medium-sized; d_gene: -; j_gene: TRBJ1-2; v_gene: TRBV28; CDR3nt: TGTGCCAGCAGTCTAGAGACTTGGGGCTACACCTTC; CDR3aa: CASSLETWGYTF
abundance: -; d_gene: TRBD2; j_gene: TRBJ2-7; v_gene: TRBV6-1; CDR3nt: TGTGCCAGCAGTGAGGGGGGGGACGAATACGAGCAGTACTTC; CDR3aa: CASSEGGDEYEQYF
abundance: -; d_gene: -; j_gene: TRBJ1-1; v_gene: TRBV10-2; CDR3nt: TGCGCCAGCAAGGGAGGGGGGTCACTAAAAACCGCTTTCTTT; CDR3aa: CASKGGGSLKTAFF
abundance: -; d_gene: TRBD1; j_gene: TRBJ2-7; v_gene: TRBV27; CDR3nt: TGTGCCAGCAGTCCCTGGACAGGGAGGTACGAGCAGTACTTC; CDR3aa: CASSPWTGRYEQYF
abundance: -; d_gene: -; j_gene: TRBJ2-7; v_gene: TRBV5-4; CDR3nt: TGTGCCAGCAGCTTGTTTACAGGGAGCGAGCAGTACTTC; CDR3aa: CASSLFTGSEQYF
abundance: few; d_gene: -; j_gene: TRBJ2-4; v_gene: TRBV11-3; CDR3nt: TGTGCCAGCAGCTTACACGGAGGAAACATTCAGTACTTC; CDR3aa: CASSLHGGNIQYF
abundance: -; d_gene: TRBD1; j_gene: TRBJ1-2; v_gene: TRBV18; CDR3nt: TGTGCCAGCTCACCAAGTGTGGGACAGGCACACTCAAAGGGTGGCTACACCTTC; CDR3aa: CASSPSVGQAHSKGGYTF
abundance: -; d_gene: -; j_gene: TRBJ2-7; v_gene: TRBV5-1; CDR3nt: TGCGCCAGCAGCTTGTTACAGGGATACGAGCAGTACTTC; CDR3aa: CASSLLQGYEQYF
abundance: -; d_gene: -; j_gene: TRBJ2-1; v_gene: TRBV18; CDR3nt: TGTGCCAGCTCACCAGCGGGACTCTACAATGAGCAGTTCTTC; CDR3aa: CASSPAGLYNEQFF
abundance: -; d_gene: -; j_gene: TRBJ2-4; v_gene: TRBV7-9; CDR3nt: TGTGCCAGCAGCTTACTTGAGGGGGTGCTTAAAAACATTCAGTACTTC; CDR3aa: CASSLLEGVLKNIQYF
abundance: -; d_gene: -; j_gene: TRBJ2-7; v_gene: TRBV21-1; CDR3nt: TGTGCCAGCAGCAAAGCGAGGGACAGATTACCCTCCTACGAGCAGTACTTC; CDR3aa: CASSKARDRLPSYEQYF
abundance: -; d_gene: -; j_gene: TRBJ1-1; v_gene: TRBV5-4; CDR3nt: TGTGCCAGCAGCTTGGACAGAAACACTGAAGCTTTCTTT; CDR3aa: CASSLDRNTEAFF
abundance: -; d_gene: -; j_gene: TRBJ2-3; v_gene: TRBV4-2; CDR3nt: TGTGCCAGCAGCTTCGGGGAGGTTCCAGATACGCAGTATTTT; CDR3aa: CASSFGEVPDTQYF
abundance: -; d_gene: -; j_gene: TRBJ2-1; v_gene: TRBV5-4; CDR3nt: TGTGCCAGCAGCTTGGAGACTAGTCGCAATGAGCAGTTCTTC; CDR3aa: CASSLETSRNEQFF
abundance: -; d_gene: -; j_gene: TRBJ1-4; v_gene: TRBV28; CDR3nt: TGTGCCAGCAGCCCAACCGGGACAAGAAATGAAAAACTGTTTTTT; CDR3aa: CASSPTGTRNEKLFF
abundance: -; d_gene: -; j_gene: TRBJ2-3; v_gene: TRBV5-6; CDR3nt: TGTGCCAGCAGCTTGGACTCCTCCTGGTATTTT; CDR3aa: CASSLDSSWYF
abundance: -; d_gene: -; j_gene: TRBJ2-7; v_gene: TRBV5-1; CDR3nt: TGCGCCAGCAGCCGGGGTTTCGACGAGCAGTACTTC; CDR3aa: CASSRGFDEQYF
abundance: -; d_gene: TRBD1; j_gene: TRBJ1-2; v_gene: TRBV4-3; CDR3nt: TGCGCCAGCAGCCTAGAGACAGGGTTCGGCGGCTACACCTTC; CDR3aa: CASSLETGFGGYTF
abundance: -; d_gene: -; j_gene: TRBJ2-7; v_gene: TRBV23-1; CDR3nt: TGCGCCAGCAGTGGCGACAGTCCGGCGGCGTACGAGCAGTACTTC; CDR3aa: CASSGDSPAAYEQYF
abundance: -; d_gene: -; j_gene: TRBJ2-3; v_gene: TRBV6-6; CDR3nt: TGTGCCACAGGAGGGGGGGGCCTAGATACGCAGTATTTT; CDR3aa: CATGGGGLDTQYF
abundance: -; d_gene: -; j_gene: TRBJ2-2; v_gene: TRBV7-2; CDR3nt: TGTGCCAGCAGCCCCTCTAGGCCCGGGGAGCTGTTTTTT; CDR3aa: CASSPSRPGELFF
abundance: -; d_gene: -; j_gene: TRBJ1-2; v_gene: TRBV21-1; CDR3nt: TGTGCCAGCAGCACACCAGGGACTAGCTATGGCTACACCTTC; CDR3aa: CASSTPGTSYGYTF
abundance: -; d_gene: TRBD1; j_gene: TRBJ1-2; v_gene: TRBV19; CDR3nt: TGTGCCAGTAATCGGGACAGAACTGAATACTATGGCTACACCTTC; CDR3aa: CASNRDRTEYYGYTF
abundance: -; d_gene: -; j_gene: TRBJ1-5; v_gene: TRBV4-2; CDR3nt: TGTGCCAGCAGCGCAGGGAGGGAAGGGGTTCAGCCCCAGCATTTT; CDR3aa: CASSAGREGVQPQHF
abundance: once; d_gene: TRBD1; j_gene: TRBJ1-5; v_gene: TRBV7-2; CDR3nt: TGTGCCAGCAGCTTAGCTGACAGGGAAGTTGAGCCCCAGCATTTT; CDR3aa: CASSLADREVEPQHF
abundance: -; d_gene: TRBD1; j_gene: TRBJ2-2; v_gene: TRBV13; CDR3nt: TGTGCCACTGACAGGGGACCTACGAACACCGGGGAGCTGTTTTTT; CDR3aa: CATDRGPTNTGELFF
abundance: -; d_gene: TRBD1; j_gene: TRBJ1-6; v_gene: TRBV9; CDR3nt: TGTGCCAGCAGCGTAGAGGGGGCCACGGCCCTCCACTTT; CDR3aa: CASSVEGATALHF
abundance: -; d_gene: TRBD1; j_gene: TRBJ1-1; v_gene: TRBV6-5; CDR3nt: TGTGCCAGCAGTTACTCGACAGGGGCCAACACTGAAGCTTTCTTT; CDR3aa: CASSYSTGANTEAFF
abundance: medium-sized; d_gene: -; j_gene: TRBJ1-2; v_gene: TRBV6-1; CDR3nt: TGTGCCAGCAGTGAAACCGGGGAATTTGATGGCTACACCTTC; CDR3aa: CASSETGEFDGYTF
abundance: -; d_gene: -; j_gene: TRBJ1-1; v_gene: TRBV9; CDR3nt: TGTGCCAGCAGCGTTTCCGGGATCAAGACTGAAGCTTTCTTT; CDR3aa: CASSVSGIKTEAFF